This is a list of T cell receptor beta chains from one sample in a study of cytomegalovirus exposure and HLA in healthy donors. Some clones are missing from TCRdb's copy, which holds only in-frame ones; the method was immunoSEQ multiplex PCR. The sample table sets out around 64,000 clones. Sequenced: PBMCs. All receptors derive from a female donor in good health and CMV-seropositive. Both conserved end residues are part of each CDR3. D genes are given only for firm matches.

j_call: TRBJ2-5; v_call: TRBV11-3; d_call: NA; cdr3_aa: CASSLVGAPQETQYF; cdr3_nt: TGTGCCAGCAGCTTAGTTGGGGCCCCCCAAGAGACCCAGTACTTC
j_call: TRBJ1-1; v_call: TRBV7-2; d_call: NA; cdr3_aa: CASSLQEYTEAFF; cdr3_nt: TGTGCCAGCAGCTTACAAGAGTACACTGAAGCTTTCTTT
j_call: TRBJ1-2; v_call: TRBV18; d_call: TRBD1; cdr3_aa: CASSPQDGTGYGYTF; cdr3_nt: TGTGCCAGCTCGCCACAAGACGGGACAGGCTATGGCTACACCTTC
j_call: TRBJ2-5; v_call: TRBV7-9; d_call: TRBD1; cdr3_aa: CASSPDRVGETQYF; cdr3_nt: TGTGCCAGCAGCCCCGACAGGGTGGGGGAGACCCAGTACTTC
j_call: TRBJ1-1; v_call: TRBV11-2; d_call: NA; cdr3_aa: CASSSESLNTEAFF; cdr3_nt: TGTGCCAGCAGCTCAGAGTCGTTGAACACTGAAGCTTTCTTT
j_call: TRBJ2-7; v_call: TRBV28; d_call: TRBD1; cdr3_aa: CASSFTGQGLDEQYF; cdr3_nt: TGTGCCAGCAGTTTCACGGGACAGGGCCTCGACGAGCAGTACTTC
j_call: TRBJ1-1; v_call: TRBV2; d_call: NA; cdr3_aa: CASSAGSEAFF; cdr3_nt: TGTGCCAGCAGTGCGGGTAGTGAAGCTTTCTTT
j_call: TRBJ1-5; v_call: TRBV18; d_call: TRBD1; cdr3_aa: CASSPPTGGRQPQHF; cdr3_nt: TGTGCCAGCTCACCCCCGACAGGGGGTCGACAGCCCCAGCATTTT
j_call: TRBJ1-1; v_call: TRBV28; d_call: TRBD1; cdr3_aa: CASTTTGSRAEAFF; cdr3_nt: TGTGCCAGCACTACGACAGGGTCAAGGGCTGAAGCTTTCTTT
j_call: TRBJ1-5; v_call: TRBV4-3; d_call: NA; cdr3_aa: CASSQYPDSSGQPQHF; cdr3_nt: TGCGCCAGCAGCCAATACCCCGACAGTTCAGGTCAGCCCCAGCATTTT
j_call: TRBJ1-5; v_call: TRBV7-9; d_call: NA; cdr3_aa: CASSPGGVVNQPQHF; cdr3_nt: TGTGCCAGCAGCCCCGGGGGGGTAGTTAATCAGCCCCAGCATTTT
j_call: TRBJ2-3; v_call: TRBV6-1; d_call: TRBD2; cdr3_aa: CASRGLADTDTQYF; cdr3_nt: TGTGCCAGCAGAGGACTAGCCGACACAGATACGCAGTATTTT
j_call: TRBJ1-1; v_call: TRBV30; d_call: NA; cdr3_aa: CAGSDLGDMNTEAFF; cdr3_nt: TGTGCCGGGAGTGATCTCGGGGACATGAACACTGAAGCTTTCTTT
j_call: TRBJ2-7; v_call: TRBV27; d_call: TRBD2; cdr3_aa: CASKGVLAGHEQYF; cdr3_nt: TGTGCCAGCAAAGGCGTTCTAGCGGGTCACGAGCAGTACTTC
j_call: TRBJ1-6; v_call: TRBV5-1; d_call: NA; cdr3_aa: CASRQGDNSPLHF; cdr3_nt: TGCGCCAGCAGACAGGGAGATAATTCACCCCTCCACTTT
j_call: TRBJ2-7; v_call: TRBV4-1; d_call: TRBD2; cdr3_aa: CASSQDVPGLVYNEQYF; cdr3_nt: TGCGCCAGCAGCCAAGATGTCCCGGGACTAGTTTATAACGAGCAGTACTTC
j_call: TRBJ1-3; v_call: TRBV9; d_call: NA; cdr3_aa: CASSVSGSSGNTIYF; cdr3_nt: TGTGCCAGCAGCGTAAGCGGGAGCTCTGGAAACACCATATATTTT
j_call: TRBJ2-1; v_call: TRBV6-4; d_call: NA; cdr3_aa: CASSDSEAAPYNEQFF; cdr3_nt: TGTGCCAGCAGTGACTCAGAAGCGGCTCCCTACAATGAGCAGTTCTTC
j_call: TRBJ2-1; v_call: TRBV5-6; d_call: NA; cdr3_aa: CASSFFRSRYNEQFF; cdr3_nt: TGTGCCAGCAGCTTTTTCCGGAGTCGGTACAATGAGCAGTTCTTC
j_call: TRBJ1-1; v_call: TRBV27; d_call: TRBD1; cdr3_aa: CASSLGTGSDTEAFF; cdr3_nt: TGTGCCAGCAGTTTAGGGACAGGTTCGGACACTGAAGCTTTCTTT
j_call: TRBJ2-3; v_call: TRBV9; d_call: TRBD2; cdr3_aa: CASSFGTSGTDTQYF; cdr3_nt: TGTGCCAGCAGCTTCGGGACTAGTGGCACAGATACGCAGTATTTT
j_call: TRBJ1-1; v_call: TRBV18; d_call: TRBD1; cdr3_aa: CASSLAGTGVRNTEAFF; cdr3_nt: TGTGCCAGCTCACTCGCCGGGACAGGGGTAAGGAACACTGAAGCTTTCTTT
j_call: TRBJ1-1; v_call: TRBV27; d_call: NA; cdr3_aa: CASSSEEGSNTEAFF; cdr3_nt: TGTGCCAGCAGTAGTGAGGAAGGTTCGAACACTGAAGCTTTCTTT
j_call: TRBJ1-2; v_call: TRBV18; d_call: NA; cdr3_aa: CASSGPREQDYGYTF; cdr3_nt: TGTGCCAGCTCAGGGCCCAGGGAACAGGACTATGGCTACACCTTC
j_call: TRBJ2-3; v_call: TRBV2; d_call: TRBD1; cdr3_aa: CASRQLTGLTDTQYF; cdr3_nt: TGTGCCAGCAGGCAACTGACAGGGCTAACAGATACGCAGTATTTT
j_call: TRBJ2-2; v_call: TRBV5-1; d_call: TRBD1; cdr3_aa: CASSSTGVLSGELFF; cdr3_nt: TGCGCCAGCAGCTCGACAGGGGTTCTCTCCGGGGAGCTGTTTTTT
j_call: TRBJ2-7; v_call: TRBV5-1; d_call: TRBD1; cdr3_aa: CASSHTGAHEQYF; cdr3_nt: TGCGCCAGCAGCCATACAGGGGCCCACGAGCAGTACTTC
j_call: TRBJ2-7; v_call: TRBV27; d_call: NA; cdr3_aa: CASSFGGSAYEQYF; cdr3_nt: TGTGCCAGCAGTTTTGGGGGGAGCGCCTACGAGCAGTACTTC
j_call: TRBJ1-2; v_call: TRBV28; d_call: NA; cdr3_aa: CASKEGNYGYTF; cdr3_nt: TGTGCCAGCAAGGAGGGTAACTATGGCTACACCTTC
j_call: TRBJ2-5; v_call: TRBV7-2; d_call: NA; cdr3_aa: CASSSAGQETQYF; cdr3_nt: TGTGCCAGCAGCTCCGCGGGACAAGAGACCCAGTACTTC
j_call: TRBJ2-5; v_call: TRBV5-1; d_call: TRBD1; cdr3_aa: CASSYGQGASVETQYF; cdr3_nt: TGCGCCAGCAGCTACGGACAGGGGGCGTCGGTGGAGACCCAGTACTTC
j_call: TRBJ2-5; v_call: TRBV9; d_call: TRBD2; cdr3_aa: CASSVGNEAGGRETQYF; cdr3_nt: TGTGCCAGCAGCGTAGGAAACGAAGCGGGGGGTCGAGAGACCCAGTACTTC
j_call: TRBJ2-5; v_call: TRBV18; d_call: NA; cdr3_aa: CASSPGAGRQETQYF; cdr3_nt: TGTGCCAGCTCACCGGGGGCAGGCCGACAAGAGACCCAGTACTTC
j_call: TRBJ1-2; v_call: TRBV6-1; d_call: NA; cdr3_aa: CASSEALAQNTYGYTF; cdr3_nt: TGTGCCAGCAGTGAAGCGCTAGCCCAGAATACCTATGGCTACACCTTC
j_call: TRBJ2-7; v_call: TRBV5-1; d_call: TRBD1; cdr3_aa: CASSLGTGVYEQYF; cdr3_nt: TGCGCCAGCAGCTTGGGGACAGGGGTCTACGAGCAGTACTTC
j_call: TRBJ2-3; v_call: TRBV5-1; d_call: NA; cdr3_aa: CASSRGIIEGDTQYF; cdr3_nt: TGCGCCAGCAGCCGGGGGATAATAGAGGGGGATACGCAGTATTTT
j_call: TRBJ2-1; v_call: TRBV7-7; d_call: TRBD2; cdr3_aa: CASSLGTSGSSYNEQFF; cdr3_nt: TGTGCTAGCAGTCTTGGGACTAGCGGGAGTTCCTACAATGAGCAGTTCTTC
j_call: TRBJ2-7; v_call: TRBV6-6; d_call: NA; cdr3_aa: CASSTTNRADEQYF; cdr3_nt: TGTGCCAGCAGTACTACAAACAGGGCCGACGAGCAGTACTTC
j_call: TRBJ1-1; v_call: TRBV19; d_call: TRBD1; cdr3_aa: CASNVDRGGTEAFF; cdr3_nt: TGTGCCAGTAATGTTGACAGGGGGGGCACTGAAGCTTTCTTT
j_call: TRBJ2-3; v_call: TRBV5-4; d_call: NA; cdr3_aa: CASSFGEADTQYF; cdr3_nt: TGTGCCAGCAGCTTCGGGGAGGCAGATACGCAGTATTTT